The T cell receptor (beta chain) described here comes from a study of shared clonotypes between healthy human individuals. Study background: Aged 18 to 49, the donors were a couple of women and a few men.

Donors comprised only Caucasian adults living in Nashville, Tennessee. The germline V gene has CDR1 SGHRS and CDR2 YFSETQ. J lost 5 bases, V lost 4 bases, and 5 bases had no gene match. This CDR3 region has 15 residues. Unsorted PBMC DNA went through sequencing on ten immunoSEQ deep assay plates. The table came from immunoSEQ multiplex PCR; TCRdb's copy has only in-frame clones and leaves some out. The sample has around 500,000 clones; almost 80% are singletons. This clone was detected once. The clonotype comes from a woman aged 40 to 50 in good health. Some clones in this sample may be carry-over from other donors' samples. The sequencing input was PBMCs. The chain carries TRBV5-1 and TRBJ2-1; 11 bases map to TRBD2. The CDR3 is CASSMGLAEDNEQFF. CDR3 DNA: TGCGCCAGCAGCATGGGACTAGCGGAAGACAATGAGCAGTTCTTC. Variable domain in full (rest from reference TRBV5-1 and TRBJ2-1): KAGVTQTPRYLIKTRGQQVTLSCSPISGHRSVSWYQQTPGQGLQFLFEYFSETQRNKGNFPGRFSGRQFSNSRSEMNVSTLELGDSALYLCASSMGLAEDNEQFFGPGTRLTVL.